The 5 T cell receptor beta chains given below trace back to one sample, sequenced in a study of blood T cell repertoires in COVID-19 (dated by TCRdb to the early 2020s). Preparation of the library involved the immunoSEQ multiplex PCR assay. Entries here come from immuneACCESS through TCRdb and include only in-frame sequences with V and J called. Some clones fail to appear in such tables; in the studies checked, an unresolved V gene covers under half of the shortfall, and the cause of the remainder is unknown. Recorded for this sample are 250,000 to 400,000 clones; more than 70% of them occurred a single time. The ten largest clones add up to 1.5% to 2% of the sample. The material sequenced was peripheral blood. The receptors come from a woman in her 30s with COVID-19, enrolled during active disease.

This clone was seen a handful of times. The chain couples TRBV27 to TRBJ1-2, with D perhaps TRBD1 (5 bases). The germline gives CDR1 MNHEY, CDR2 SMNVEV (reference sequence). This CDR3 spans 15 amino acids. Trimming stripped 6 bases from V and 0 bases from J, with 14 bases between. CDR3 region: CASSQGGFANYGYTF. The CDR3 coding sequence is TGTGCCAGCAGCCAGGGAGGGTTTGCTAACTATGGCTACACCTTC.

In its sample, this clone was seen once. J is TRBJ2-3 and V is TRBV2, with D perhaps matching TRBD2 (5 bases). V was trimmed by 5 bases and J by 2 bases, leaving 11 bases between them. CDR1 and CDR2 (germline): SNHLY, FYNNEI. This CDR3 has 14 residues. CDR3 sequence reads: CASSSGTITDTQYF. The DNA for the CDR3 is TGTGCCAGCAGTAGCGGTACGATCACAGATACGCAGTATTTT.

The V call is TRBV6-2 or TRBV6-3, the J call TRBJ2-7, with D possibly TRBD1 on 6 matching bases. V was pared by 0 bases and J by 5 bases, with 20 bases between. The CDR3 is 17 amino acids. The germline CDR1 and CDR2 sequences are MNHEY and SVGEGT. The CDR3 sequence: CASSYSTPGGGQDEQYF. CDR3 in DNA: TGTGCCAGCAGTTACTCGACGCCGGGTGGGGGCCAGGACGAGCAGTACTTC.

The chain recombines TRBV29-1 with TRBJ1-2; D might be TRBD1 (5 bases). The CDR3 runs to 9 residues. Trimming took off 3 bases at V and 10 bases at J, with 6 bases between the two ends. Per the germline V gene, CDR1 is SQVTM and CDR2 is ANQGSEA. The CDR3 nucleotides are TGCAGCGTTGACAGGGACTACACCTTC. Encoded protein: CSVDRDYTF.

The chain is built from TRBV6-5 and TRBJ2-1, with D possibly matching TRBD2 (6 bases). Germline CDR1 and CDR2: MNHEY and SVGAGI. This CDR3 is 15 amino acids long. The germline V and J ends were trimmed by 2 bases and 3 bases, with 11 bases remaining between them. As DNA, the CDR3 is TGTGCCAGCAGTTACGCCCAGCGGGTCTACAATGAGCAGTTCTTC. This encodes CASSYAQRVYNEQFF.